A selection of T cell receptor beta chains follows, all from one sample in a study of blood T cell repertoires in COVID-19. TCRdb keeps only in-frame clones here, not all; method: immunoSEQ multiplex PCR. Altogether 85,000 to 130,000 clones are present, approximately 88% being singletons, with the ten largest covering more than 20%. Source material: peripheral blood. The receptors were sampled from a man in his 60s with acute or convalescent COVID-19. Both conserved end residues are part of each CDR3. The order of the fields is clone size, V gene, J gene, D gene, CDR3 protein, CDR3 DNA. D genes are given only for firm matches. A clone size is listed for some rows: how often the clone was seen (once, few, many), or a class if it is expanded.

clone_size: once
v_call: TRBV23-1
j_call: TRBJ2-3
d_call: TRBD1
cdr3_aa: CASSHPGTDYTDTQYF
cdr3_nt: TGCGCCAGCAGTCATCCGGGGACAGATTACACAGATACGCAGTATTTT

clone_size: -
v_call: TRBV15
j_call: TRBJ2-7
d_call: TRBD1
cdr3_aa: CATSRDLGGLIEQYF
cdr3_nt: TGTGCCACCAGCAGAGATCTAGGGGGCCTAATCGAGCAGTACTTC

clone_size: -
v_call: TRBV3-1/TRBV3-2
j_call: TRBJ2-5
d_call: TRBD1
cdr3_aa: CASSQEGQGHETQYF
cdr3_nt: TGTGCCAGCAGCCAAGAGGGACAGGGGCACGAGACCCAGTACTTC

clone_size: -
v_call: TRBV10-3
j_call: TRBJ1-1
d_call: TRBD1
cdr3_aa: CAISDSGGDTEAFF
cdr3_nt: TGTGCCATCAGTGACTCAGGGGGTGATACTGAAGCTTTCTTT

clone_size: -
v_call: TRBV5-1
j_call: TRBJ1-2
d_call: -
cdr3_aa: CASSLGTRMYGYTF
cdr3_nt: TGCGCCAGCAGCTTGGGTACGAGGATGTATGGCTACACCTTC

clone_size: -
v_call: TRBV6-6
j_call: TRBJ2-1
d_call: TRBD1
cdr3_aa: CASRRTGDYNEQFF
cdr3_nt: TGTGCCAGCAGAAGGACAGGGGACTACAATGAGCAGTTCTTC

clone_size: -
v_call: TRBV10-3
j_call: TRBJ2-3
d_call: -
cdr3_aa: CAISHPAGSGDTQYF
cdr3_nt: TGTGCCATCAGCCACCCCGCAGGGTCAGGAGATACGCAGTATTTT

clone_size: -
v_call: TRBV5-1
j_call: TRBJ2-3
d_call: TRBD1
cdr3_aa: CASSLGGTGITDTQYF
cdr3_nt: TGCGCCAGCAGCTTGGGGGGGACAGGGATTACAGATACGCAGTATTTT

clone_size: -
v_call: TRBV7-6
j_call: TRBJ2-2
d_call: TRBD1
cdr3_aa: CASSFPRQGGGELFF
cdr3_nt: TGTGCCAGCAGCTTCCCCCGACAGGGCGGCGGGGAGCTGTTTTTT

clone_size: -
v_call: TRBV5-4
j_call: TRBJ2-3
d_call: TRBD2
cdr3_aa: CASSPRLAGPDTQYF
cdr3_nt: TGTGCCAGCAGCCCAAGACTAGCGGGGCCAGATACGCAGTATTTT

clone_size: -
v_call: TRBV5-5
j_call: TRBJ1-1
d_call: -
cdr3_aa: CASSSSRALGTEAFF
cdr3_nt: TGTGCCAGCAGCTCCAGCAGGGCATTGGGCACTGAAGCTTTCTTT

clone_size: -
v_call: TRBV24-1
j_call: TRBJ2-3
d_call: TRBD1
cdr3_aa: CATSDARTGFDTQYF
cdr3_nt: TGTGCCACCAGTGACGCCAGGACAGGGTTCGACACGCAGTATTTT

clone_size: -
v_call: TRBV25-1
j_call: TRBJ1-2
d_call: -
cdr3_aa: CASSDRVADYGYTF
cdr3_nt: TGTGCCAGCAGTGACAGGGTGGCTGACTATGGCTACACCTTC

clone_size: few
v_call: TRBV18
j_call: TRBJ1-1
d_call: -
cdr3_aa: CASSPDTGRGFEAFF
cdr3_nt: TGTGCCAGCTCACCAGATACAGGGAGAGGCTTCGAAGCTTTCTTT

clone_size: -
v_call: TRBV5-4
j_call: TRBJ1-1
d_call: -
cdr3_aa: CASNSIQGTHTEAFF
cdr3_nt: TGTGCCAGCAACTCAATACAGGGAACTCACACTGAAGCTTTCTTT

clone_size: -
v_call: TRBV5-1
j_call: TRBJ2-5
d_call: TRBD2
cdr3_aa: CAPTWGTSGNQETQYF
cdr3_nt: TGCGCCCCGACTTGGGGTACTAGCGGGAACCAAGAGACCCAGTACTTC

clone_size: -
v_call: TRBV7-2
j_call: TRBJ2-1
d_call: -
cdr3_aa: CASSIRQAYNEQFF
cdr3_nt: TGTGCCAGCAGCATAAGACAGGCCTACAATGAGCAGTTCTTC

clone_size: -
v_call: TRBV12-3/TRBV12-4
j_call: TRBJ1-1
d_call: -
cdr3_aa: CASSFKEDTEAFF
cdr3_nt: TGTGCCAGCAGTTTTAAAGAGGACACTGAAGCTTTCTTT